A selection of T cell receptor beta chains follows, all from one sample in a study of CD8 T cell repertoires and HIV-1 epitope variants. TCRdb's copy holds only in-frame clones and misses some; the assay was immunoSEQ multiplex PCR. The sample consists of under 100,000 clones, roughly 81% of them appearing once. Sequenced sample: uncultured baseline CD8+ T cells from peripheral blood mononuclear cells (PBMCs). These receptors originate from a male donor with HIV. The CDR3 runs from the conserved cysteine through the conserved F or W. A D gene is named only where the DNA matches it firmly. Size tells how often a clone was seen (once, few, many) or the class of an expanded clone, and some rows leave it out.

>TRBD1|15|-|TRBV7-7|TRBJ2-7
TGTGCTAGCAGCTTCGGACAGGGGAGCTCCTACGAGCAGTACTTC
CASSFGQGSSYEQYF
>TRBD1|19|-|TRBV27|TRBJ1-2
TGTGCCAGCAGTTTATATGGGGGGACAGGGGCCGCCTTTAACTATGGCTACACCTTC
CASSLYGGTGAAFNYGYTF
>-|12|-|TRBV19|TRBJ2-1
TGTGCCAGTAGTATGGGAGTGAATGAGCAGTTCTTC
CASSMGVNEQFF
>-|13|-|TRBV2|TRBJ2-7
TGTGCCAGCAGTGCCGACGGTACCTACGAGCAGTACTTC
CASSADGTYEQYF
>-|13|few|TRBV19|TRBJ1-6
TGTGCCAGTAGTATAGGGGTCAATTCACCCCTCCACTTT
CASSIGVNSPLHF
>-|13|-|TRBV5-4|TRBJ2-3
TGTGCCAGCAGCTTGGCCGTTGGAGATACGCAGTATTTT
CASSLAVGDTQYF
>TRBD2|16|-|TRBV27|TRBJ2-3
TGTGCCAGCCGCGCTAGCGGGAGGTATATCACAGATACGCAGTATTTT
CASRASGRYITDTQYF
>-|12|-|TRBV5-8|TRBJ2-3
TGTGCCAGCAGCTTGGTAAGGACCGCGGCGTATTTT
CASSLVRTAAYF
>-|14|-|TRBV18|TRBJ1-2
TGTGCCAGCTCACCGGGCAGGGAAAACTATGGCTACACCTTC
CASSPGRENYGYTF
>-|15|few|TRBV28|TRBJ2-7
TGTGCCAGCAGTTTAAACGATCTACTCTACGGGGAGCAGTACTTC
CASSLNDLLYGEQYF
>-|16|-|TRBV5-5|TRBJ1-3
TGTGCCAGCAGCCTGACAGGATTTGCCTCTGGAAACACCATATATTTT
CASSLTGFASGNTIYF
>TRBD2|15|many|TRBV27|TRBJ2-3
TGTGCCAGCAGCTCTGGGGGGGGAGGGACAGATACGCAGTATTTT
CASSSGGGGTDTQYF
>TRBD1|14|once|TRBV7-9|TRBJ1-1
TGTGCCAGCAGCGTCATACAGGGGACTCTTGGGGTGGGCTTT
CASSVIQGTLGVGF
>-|14|-|TRBV7-2|TRBJ2-1
TGTGCCAGCAGCTTAGCGGGGGCCATCAATGAGCAGTTCTTC
CASSLAGAINEQFF
>TRBD2|17|-|TRBV10-3|TRBJ2-1
TGTGCCATCAGTGAGTCGGGGAATCTAGCGGGAGTTAATGAGCAGTTCTTC
CAISESGNLAGVNEQFF